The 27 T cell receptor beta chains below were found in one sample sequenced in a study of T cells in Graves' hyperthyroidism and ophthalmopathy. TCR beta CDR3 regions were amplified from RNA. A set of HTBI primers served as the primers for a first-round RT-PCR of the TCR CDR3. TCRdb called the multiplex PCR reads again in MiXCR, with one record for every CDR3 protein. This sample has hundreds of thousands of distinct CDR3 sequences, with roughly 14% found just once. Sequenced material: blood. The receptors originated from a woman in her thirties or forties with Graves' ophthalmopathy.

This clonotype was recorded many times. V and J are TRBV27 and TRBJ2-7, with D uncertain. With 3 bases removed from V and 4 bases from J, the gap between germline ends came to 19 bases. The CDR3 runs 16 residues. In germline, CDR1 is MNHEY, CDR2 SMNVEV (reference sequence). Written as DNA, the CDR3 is TGTGCCAGCAGTTTGATCAGCCGGGCCCGAACATACGAGCAGTACTTC. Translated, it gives CASSLISRARTYEQYF.

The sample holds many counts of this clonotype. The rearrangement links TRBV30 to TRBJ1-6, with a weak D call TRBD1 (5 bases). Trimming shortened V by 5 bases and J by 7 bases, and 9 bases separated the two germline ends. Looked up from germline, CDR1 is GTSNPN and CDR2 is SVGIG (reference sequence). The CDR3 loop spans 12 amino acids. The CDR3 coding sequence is TGTGCCTGGGGACAAGTAAATTCACCCCTCCACTTT. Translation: CAWGQVNSPLHF.

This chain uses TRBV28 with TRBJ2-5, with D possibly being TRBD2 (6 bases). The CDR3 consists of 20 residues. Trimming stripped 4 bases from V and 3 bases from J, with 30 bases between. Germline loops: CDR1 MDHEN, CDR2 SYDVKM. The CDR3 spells CASSSWTSRRGENPEETQYF. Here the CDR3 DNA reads TGTGCCAGCAGTTCCTGGACATCGCGGAGGGGAGAAAATCCGGAAGAGACCCAGTACTTC.

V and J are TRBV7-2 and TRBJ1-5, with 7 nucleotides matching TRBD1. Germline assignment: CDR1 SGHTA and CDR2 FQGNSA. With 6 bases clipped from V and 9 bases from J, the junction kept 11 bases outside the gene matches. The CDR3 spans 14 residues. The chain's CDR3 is CASRPGQRYLPQHF. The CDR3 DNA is TGTGCCAGCAGACCGGGACAGCGGTACCTGCCCCAGCATTTT.

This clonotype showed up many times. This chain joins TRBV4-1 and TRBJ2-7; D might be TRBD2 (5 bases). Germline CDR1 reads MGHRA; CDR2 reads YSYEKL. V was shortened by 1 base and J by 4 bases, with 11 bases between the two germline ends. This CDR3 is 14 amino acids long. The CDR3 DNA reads TGCGCCAGCAGCCAAGGGTCGTGGACTTACGAGCAGTACTTC. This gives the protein CASSQGSWTYEQYF.

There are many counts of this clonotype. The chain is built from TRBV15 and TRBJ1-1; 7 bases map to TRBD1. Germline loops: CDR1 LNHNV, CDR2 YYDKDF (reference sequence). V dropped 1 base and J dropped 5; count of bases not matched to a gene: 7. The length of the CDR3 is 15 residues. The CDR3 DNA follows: TGTGCCACCAGCAGAGGCAGGGGGAGTTGGACTGAAGCTTTCTTT. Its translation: CATSRGRGSWTEAFF.

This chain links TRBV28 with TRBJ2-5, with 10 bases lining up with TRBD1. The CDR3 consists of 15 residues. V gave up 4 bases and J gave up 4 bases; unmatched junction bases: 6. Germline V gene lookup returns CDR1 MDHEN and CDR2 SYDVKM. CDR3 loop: CASSSGTGARETQYF. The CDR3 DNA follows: TGTGCCAGCAGTTCCGGGACAGGGGCAAGAGAGACCCAGTACTTC.

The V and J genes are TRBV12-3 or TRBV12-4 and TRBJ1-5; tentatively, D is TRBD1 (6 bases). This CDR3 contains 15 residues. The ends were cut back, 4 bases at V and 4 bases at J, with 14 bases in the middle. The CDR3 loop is CASSWDTGANQPQHF. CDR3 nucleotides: TGTGCCAGCAGTTGGGACACGGGAGCAAATCAGCCCCAGCATTTT.

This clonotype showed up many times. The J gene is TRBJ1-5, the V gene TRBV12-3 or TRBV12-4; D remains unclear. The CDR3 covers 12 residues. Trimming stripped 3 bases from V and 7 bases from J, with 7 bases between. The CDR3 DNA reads TGTGCCAGCAGTTTTCCTGGGCAGCCCCAGCATTTT. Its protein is CASSFPGQPQHF.

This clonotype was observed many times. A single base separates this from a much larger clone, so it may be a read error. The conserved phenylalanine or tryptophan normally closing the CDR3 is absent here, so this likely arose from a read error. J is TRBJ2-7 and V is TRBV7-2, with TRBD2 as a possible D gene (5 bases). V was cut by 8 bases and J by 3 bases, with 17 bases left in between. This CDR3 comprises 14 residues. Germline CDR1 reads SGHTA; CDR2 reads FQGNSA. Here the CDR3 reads CASRVGGSRYEQYL. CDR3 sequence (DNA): TGTGCCAGCCGTGTAGGTGGGAGTCGCTACGAGCAGTACCTC.

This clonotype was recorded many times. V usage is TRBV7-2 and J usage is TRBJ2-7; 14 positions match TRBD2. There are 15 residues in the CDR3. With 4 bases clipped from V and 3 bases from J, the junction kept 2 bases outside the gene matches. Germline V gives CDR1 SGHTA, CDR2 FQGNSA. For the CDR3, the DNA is TGTGCCAGCAGCTCGACTAGCGGGAGGGGCTACGAGCAGTACTTC. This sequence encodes CASSSTSGRGYEQYF. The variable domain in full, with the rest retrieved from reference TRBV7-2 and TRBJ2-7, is GAGVSQSPSNKVTEKGKDVELRCDPISGHTALYWYRQSLGQGLEFLIYFQGNSAPDKSGLPSDRFSAERTGGSVSTLTIQRTQQEDSAVYLCASSSTSGRGYEQYFGPGTRLTVT.

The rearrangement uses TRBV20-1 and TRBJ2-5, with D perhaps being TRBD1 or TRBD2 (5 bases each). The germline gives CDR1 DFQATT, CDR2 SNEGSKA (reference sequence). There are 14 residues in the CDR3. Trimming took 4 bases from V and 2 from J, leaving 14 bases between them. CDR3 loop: CSATGRGLQETQYF. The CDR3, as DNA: TGCAGTGCTACCGGCCGGGGCCTACAAGAGACCCAGTACTTC.

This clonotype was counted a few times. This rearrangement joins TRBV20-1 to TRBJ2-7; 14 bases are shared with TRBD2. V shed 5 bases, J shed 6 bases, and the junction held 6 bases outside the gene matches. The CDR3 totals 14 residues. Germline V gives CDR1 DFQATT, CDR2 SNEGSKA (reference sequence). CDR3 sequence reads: CSAAGLAGVSEQYF. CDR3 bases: TGCAGTGCTGCGGGACTAGCGGGAGTCAGCGAGCAGTACTTC.

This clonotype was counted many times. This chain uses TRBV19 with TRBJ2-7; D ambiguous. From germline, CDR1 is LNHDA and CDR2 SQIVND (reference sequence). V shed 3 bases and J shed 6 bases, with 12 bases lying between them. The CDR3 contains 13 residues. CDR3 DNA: TGTGCCAGTAGTATTTCGTCCCCGCGCGAGCAGTACTTC. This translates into CASSISSPREQYF.

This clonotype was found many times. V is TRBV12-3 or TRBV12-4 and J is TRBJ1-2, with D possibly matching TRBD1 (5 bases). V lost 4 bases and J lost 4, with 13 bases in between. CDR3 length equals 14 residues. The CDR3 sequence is CASSSQGGVYGYTF. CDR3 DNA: TGTGCCAGCAGTTCCCAGGGAGGAGTCTATGGCTACACCTTC.

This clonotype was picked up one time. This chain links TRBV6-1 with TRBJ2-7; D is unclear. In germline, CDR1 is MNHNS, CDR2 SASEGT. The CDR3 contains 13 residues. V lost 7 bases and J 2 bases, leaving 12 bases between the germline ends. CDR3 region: CASTPDGTYEQYF. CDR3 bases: TGTGCCAGCACACCGGACGGAACCTACGAGCAGTACTTC.

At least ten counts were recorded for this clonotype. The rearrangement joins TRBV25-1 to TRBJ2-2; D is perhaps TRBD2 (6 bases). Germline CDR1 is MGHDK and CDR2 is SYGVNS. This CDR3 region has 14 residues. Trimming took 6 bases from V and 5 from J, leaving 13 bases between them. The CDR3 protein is CASRALATTGELFF. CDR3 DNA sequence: TGTGCCAGCAGAGCTCTAGCGACAACCGGGGAGCTGTTTTTT.

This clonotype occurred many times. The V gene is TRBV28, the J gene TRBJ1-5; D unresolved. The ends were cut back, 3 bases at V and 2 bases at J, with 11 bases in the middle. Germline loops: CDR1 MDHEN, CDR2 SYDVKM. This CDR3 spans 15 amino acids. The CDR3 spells CASSFDLRGNQPQHF. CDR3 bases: TGTGCCAGCAGTTTTGATTTGCGGGGCAATCAGCCCCAGCATTTT.

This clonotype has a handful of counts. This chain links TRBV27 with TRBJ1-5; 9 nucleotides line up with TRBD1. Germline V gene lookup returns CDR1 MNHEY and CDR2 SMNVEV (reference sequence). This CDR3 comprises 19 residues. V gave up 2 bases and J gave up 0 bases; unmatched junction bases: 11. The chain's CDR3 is CASSLKGQGGTYSNQPQHF. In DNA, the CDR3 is TGTGCCAGCAGTTTAAAGGGACAGGGAGGGACCTATAGCAATCAGCCCCAGCATTTT.

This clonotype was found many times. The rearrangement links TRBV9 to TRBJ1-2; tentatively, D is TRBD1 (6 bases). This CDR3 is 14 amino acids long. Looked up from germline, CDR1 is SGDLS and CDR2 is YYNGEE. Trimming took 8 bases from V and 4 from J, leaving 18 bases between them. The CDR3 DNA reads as TGTGCCAGAAGAAGGGTGGACAGTCTCTATGGCTACACCTTC. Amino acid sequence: CARRRVDSLYGYTF.

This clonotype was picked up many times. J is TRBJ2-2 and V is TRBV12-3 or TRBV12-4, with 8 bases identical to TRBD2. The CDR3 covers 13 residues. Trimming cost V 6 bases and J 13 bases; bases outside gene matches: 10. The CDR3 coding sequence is TGTGCCAGCAGGTCACCGGGAGCGGGAGCGCTGTTTTTT. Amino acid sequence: CASRSPGAGALFF.

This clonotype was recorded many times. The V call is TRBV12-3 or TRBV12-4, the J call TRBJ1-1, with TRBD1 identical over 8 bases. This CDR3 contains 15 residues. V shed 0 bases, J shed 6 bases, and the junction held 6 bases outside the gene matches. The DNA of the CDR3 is TGTGCCAGCAGTTTAGCGGGGGACAGGCCCCCTGAAGCTTTCTTT. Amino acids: CASSLAGDRPPEAFF.

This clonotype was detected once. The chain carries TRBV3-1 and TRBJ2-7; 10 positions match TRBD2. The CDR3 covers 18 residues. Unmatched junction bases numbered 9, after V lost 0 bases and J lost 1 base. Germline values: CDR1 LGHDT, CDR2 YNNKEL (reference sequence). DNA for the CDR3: TGTGCCAGCAGCCAAGATTGGAGGCTAGCGGGAGATTCCTACGAGCAGTACTTC. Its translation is CASSQDWRLAGDSYEQYF.

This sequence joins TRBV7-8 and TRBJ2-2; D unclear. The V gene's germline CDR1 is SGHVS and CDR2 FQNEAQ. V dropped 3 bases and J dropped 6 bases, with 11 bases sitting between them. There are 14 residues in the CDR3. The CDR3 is CASSFAPRAGELFF. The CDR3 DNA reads TGTGCCAGCAGCTTCGCCCCCCGGGCCGGGGAGCTGTTTTTT.

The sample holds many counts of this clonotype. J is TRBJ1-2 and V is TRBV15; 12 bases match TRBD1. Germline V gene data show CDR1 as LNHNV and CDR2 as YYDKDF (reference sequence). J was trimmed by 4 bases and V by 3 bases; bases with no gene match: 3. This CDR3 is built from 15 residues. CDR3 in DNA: TGTGCCACCAGCAGGGGGACAGGGGGCGTCTATGGCTACACCTTC. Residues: CATSRGTGGVYGYTF.

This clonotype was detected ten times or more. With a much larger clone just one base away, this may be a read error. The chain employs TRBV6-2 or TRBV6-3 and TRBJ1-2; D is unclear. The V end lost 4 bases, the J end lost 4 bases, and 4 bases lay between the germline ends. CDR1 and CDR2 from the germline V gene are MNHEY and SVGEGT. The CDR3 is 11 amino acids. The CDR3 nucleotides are TGTGCCAGCAGTTGGGGCTATGGCTACACCTTC. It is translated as CASSWGYGYTF.

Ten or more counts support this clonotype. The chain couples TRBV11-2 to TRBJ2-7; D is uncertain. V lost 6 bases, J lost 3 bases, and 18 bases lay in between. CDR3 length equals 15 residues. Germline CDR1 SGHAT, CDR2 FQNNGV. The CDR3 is CASSDVESRDYEQYF. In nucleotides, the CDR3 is TGTGCCAGCAGTGATGTAGAAAGTCGAGACTACGAGCAGTACTTC. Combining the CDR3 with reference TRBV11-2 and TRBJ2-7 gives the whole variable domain EAGVAQSPRYKIIEKRQSVAFWCNPISGHATLYWYQQILGQGPKLLIQFQNNGVVDDSQLPKDRFSAERLKGVDSTLKIQPAKLEDSAVYLCASSDVESRDYEQYFGPGTRLTVT.